This T cell receptor beta chain is drawn from a study of spatial heterogeneity in lung cancer. Across the whole study: In tumor regions TCR transcript counts correlated strongly with a matched bulk RNA-seq T cell module score.

TCRdb called the 5' RACE reads again in MiXCR, with one record for every CDR3 protein. The data hold thousands of distinct CDR3 sequences, with under 5% observed a single time. The CDR3 has 17 amino acids. The V gene's germline CDR1 is SGHAT and CDR2 FQNNGV. The V and J ends lost 2 bases and 2 bases, in that order; junction bases with no gene match: 11. The time point is: sample taken at primary tumor resection. The study, taken as a whole, reports: It was found that expanded intratumoral alpha and beta TCR counts tracked tumor mutation counts.

There are many counts of this clonotype. Its cognate antigen is unknown. Because this beta chain is a stray read in a library intended to capture alpha chains, its abundance should not be given much weight. The TCR sequence derives from a male donor with early-stage non-small cell lung cancer. This chain links TRBV11-2 with TRBJ1-1; 7 positions match TRBD1. The sequenced sample was lung tumor tissue, obtained at surgery. This chain's CDR3 is CASSLNSRTGVNTEAFF. CDR3 coding DNA: TGTGCCAGCAGCTTAAATTCACGGACAGGAGTTAACACTGAAGCTTTCTTT.